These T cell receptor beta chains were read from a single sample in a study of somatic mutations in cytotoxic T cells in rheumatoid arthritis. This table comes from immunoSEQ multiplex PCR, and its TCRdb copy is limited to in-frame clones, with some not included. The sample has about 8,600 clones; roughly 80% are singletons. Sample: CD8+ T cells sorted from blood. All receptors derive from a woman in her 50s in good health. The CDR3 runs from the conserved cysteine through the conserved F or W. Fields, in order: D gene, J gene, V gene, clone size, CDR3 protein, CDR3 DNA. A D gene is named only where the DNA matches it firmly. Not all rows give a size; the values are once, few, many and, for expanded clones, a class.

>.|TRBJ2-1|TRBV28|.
CASRPSTNEQFF
TGTGCCAGCAGACCTTCTACCAATGAGCAGTTCTTC
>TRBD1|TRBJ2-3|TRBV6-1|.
CASSEQGEPTDTQYF
TGTGCCAGCAGTGAACAGGGGGAGCCCACAGATACGCAGTATTTT
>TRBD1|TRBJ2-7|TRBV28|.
CASSLIRHRGRDEQYF
TGTGCCAGCAGCCTTATAAGACACAGGGGGCGCGACGAGCAGTACTTC
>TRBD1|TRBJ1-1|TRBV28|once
CASSSDRVTEAFF
TGTGCCAGCAGTTCGGACAGGGTCACTGAAGCTTTCTTT
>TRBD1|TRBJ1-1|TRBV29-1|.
CSVPSGQGGTEAFF
TGCAGCGTCCCTTCGGGACAGGGGGGTACTGAAGCTTTCTTT
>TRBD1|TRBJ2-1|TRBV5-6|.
CASSWDRNYNEQFF
TGTGCCAGCAGCTGGGACAGAAACTACAATGAGCAGTTCTTC
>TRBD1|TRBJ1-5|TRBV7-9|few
CASSPTTGGDQPQHF
TGTGCCAGCAGCCCGACGACAGGGGGCGATCAGCCCCAGCATTTT
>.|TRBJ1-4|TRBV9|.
CASSPGQQTNEKLFF
TGTGCCAGCAGCCCAGGACAGCAAACTAATGAAAAACTGTTTTTT
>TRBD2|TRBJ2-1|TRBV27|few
CASSLIPSGGVNNEQFF
TGTGCCAGCAGTTTAATCCCTAGCGGGGGGGTGAACAATGAGCAGTTCTTC
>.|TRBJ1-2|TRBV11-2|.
CASSLVPGSDGYTF
TGTGCCAGCAGCTTAGTACCGGGTTCGGATGGCTACACCTTC
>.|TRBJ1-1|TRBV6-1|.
CASSEWAGGSRAFF
TGTGCCAGCAGTGAATGGGCTGGGGGGAGTCGAGCTTTCTTT
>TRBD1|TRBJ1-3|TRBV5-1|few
CASSFYPDRASGNTIYF
TGCGCCAGCAGCTTTTACCCCGACAGGGCCAGTGGAAACACCATATATTTT
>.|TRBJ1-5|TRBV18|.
CASSPGDISNQPQHF
TGTGCCAGCTCCCCCGGGGACATCAGCAATCAGCCCCAGCATTTT
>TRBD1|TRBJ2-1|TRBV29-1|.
CSADTGALLPFYNEQFF
TGCAGCGCTGATACAGGGGCCCTCCTTCCTTTCTACAATGAGCAGTTCTTC
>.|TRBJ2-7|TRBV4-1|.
CASSQERASYEQYF
TGCGCCAGCAGCCAAGAGAGGGCCAGCTACGAGCAGTACTTC
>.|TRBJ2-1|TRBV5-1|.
CASSRVPYNEQFF
TGCGCCAGCAGCCGGGTCCCCTACAATGAGCAGTTCTTC
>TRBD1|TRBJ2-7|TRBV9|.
CASSLEGQGSNEQYF
TGTGCCAGCAGCCTCGAGGGACAGGGAAGTAACGAGCAGTACTTC
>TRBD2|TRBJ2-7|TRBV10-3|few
CAISDIASGSYEQYF
TGTGCCATCAGTGATATCGCTAGCGGGTCCTACGAGCAGTACTTC
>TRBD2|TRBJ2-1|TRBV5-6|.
CASSSDSFLAGGPGEQFF
TGTGCCAGCAGCAGCGACAGTTTTCTAGCGGGGGGGCCGGGAGAGCAGTTCTTC
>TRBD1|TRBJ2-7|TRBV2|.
CASRDSNSYEQYF
TGTGCCAGCCGGGACAGCAATTCCTACGAGCAGTACTTC
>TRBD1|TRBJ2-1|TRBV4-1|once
CASSLWTGPNEQFF
TGCGCCAGCAGCCTTTGGACAGGGCCCAATGAGCAGTTCTTC
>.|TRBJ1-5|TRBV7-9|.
CASSLGGGSNQPQHF
TGTGCCAGCAGCTTAGGTGGCGGTAGCAATCAGCCCCAGCATTTT
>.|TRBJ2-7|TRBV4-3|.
CASSQAEGGAYEQYF
TGCGCCAGCAGCCAAGCAGAGGGGGGGGCCTACGAGCAGTACTTC
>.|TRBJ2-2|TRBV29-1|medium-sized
CSGTLAGPSNTGELFF
TGCAGCGGAACCCTCGCGGGACCGTCGAACACCGGGGAGCTGTTTTTT
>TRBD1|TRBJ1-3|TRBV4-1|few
CASSLSDRVVGNTIYF
TGCGCCAGCAGCCTCTCGGACAGGGTAGTTGGAAACACCATATATTTT
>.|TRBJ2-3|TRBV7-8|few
CASSSLILSSTDTQYF
TGTGCCAGCAGCTCCCTTATCTTGTCTAGCACAGATACGCAGTATTTT
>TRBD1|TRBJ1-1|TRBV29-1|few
CSVPGQGSLEAFF
TGCAGCGTACCGGGACAGGGGTCTCTCGAAGCTTTCTTT
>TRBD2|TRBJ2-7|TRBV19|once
CATSFTGGSYEQYF
TGTGCCACAAGCTTTACGGGGGGCTCCTACGAGCAGTACTTC
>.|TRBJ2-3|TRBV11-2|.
CASSSPVLTSTDTQYF
TGTGCCAGCAGCTCCCCCGTTCTAACTAGCACAGATACGCAGTATTTT
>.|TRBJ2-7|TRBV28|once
CASSSSGWTYEQYF
TGTGCCAGCAGTTCATCAGGGTGGACCTACGAGCAGTACTTC
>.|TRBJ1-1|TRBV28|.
CASSLMTGMNTEAFF
TGTGCCAGCAGTTTAATGACAGGTATGAACACTGAAGCTTTCTTT
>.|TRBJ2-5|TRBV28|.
CASSPAWAEETQYF
TGTGCCAGCAGTCCCGCCTGGGCTGAGGAGACCCAGTACTTC
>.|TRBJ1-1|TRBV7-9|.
CASSLESGGGTEAFF
TGTGCCAGCAGCTTAGAGTCGGGGGGCGGCACTGAAGCTTTCTTT
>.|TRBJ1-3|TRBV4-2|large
CASSAHPQGDTGNTIYF
TGTGCCAGCAGCGCACATCCACAGGGAGACACTGGAAACACCATATATTTT
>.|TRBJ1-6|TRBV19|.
CASSIDRVSPLHF
TGTGCCAGTAGTATAGATCGGGTTTCACCCCTCCACTTT
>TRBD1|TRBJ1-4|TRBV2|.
CASSGRDRGEKLFF
TGTGCCAGCAGTGGACGGGACAGGGGCGAAAAACTGTTTTTT
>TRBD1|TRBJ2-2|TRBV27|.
CASRGQPNTGELFF
TGTGCCAGCAGGGGACAGCCGAACACCGGGGAGCTGTTTTTT